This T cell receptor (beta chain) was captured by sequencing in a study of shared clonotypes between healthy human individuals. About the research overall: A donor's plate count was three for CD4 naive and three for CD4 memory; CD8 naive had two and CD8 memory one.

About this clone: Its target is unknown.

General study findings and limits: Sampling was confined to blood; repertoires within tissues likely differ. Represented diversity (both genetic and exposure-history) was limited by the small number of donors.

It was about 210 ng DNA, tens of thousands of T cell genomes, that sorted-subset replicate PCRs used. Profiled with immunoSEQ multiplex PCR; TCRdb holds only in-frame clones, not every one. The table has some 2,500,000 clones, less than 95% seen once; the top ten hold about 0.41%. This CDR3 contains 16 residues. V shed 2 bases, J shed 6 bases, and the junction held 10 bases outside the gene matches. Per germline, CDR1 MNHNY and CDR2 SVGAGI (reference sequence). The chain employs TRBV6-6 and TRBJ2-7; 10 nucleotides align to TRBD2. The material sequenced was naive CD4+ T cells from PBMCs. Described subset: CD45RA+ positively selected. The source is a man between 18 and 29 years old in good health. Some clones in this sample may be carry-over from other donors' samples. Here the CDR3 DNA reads TGTGCCAGCAGTTACCCCGAGGCAGCGGGAGGGCTCGAGCAGTACTTC. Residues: CASSYPEAAGGLEQYF.